These 20 T cell receptor beta chains came from one sample sequenced in a study of blood T cell repertoires in COVID-19. The data were produced by immunoSEQ multiplex PCR, yet TCRdb's version contains in-frame clones alone and is incomplete. The table lists more than 130,000 clones, approximately 87% of them singletons. Sequencing was performed on peripheral blood. The receptors were sampled from a woman aged 40 to 50 with acute or convalescent COVID-19.

This clone showed up just once. This chain links TRBV7-8 with TRBJ2-2; the D gene is possibly TRBD2 (5 bases). The V end lost 1 base, the J end lost 5 bases, and 8 bases lay between the germline ends. This CDR3 has 14 residues. Germline V gives CDR1 SGHVS, CDR2 FQNEAQ. The CDR3 loop reads CASSLVEATGELFF. Here the CDR3 DNA reads TGTGCCAGCAGCTTAGTGGAGGCGACCGGGGAGCTGTTTTTT.

The V gene is TRBV27, the J gene TRBJ1-3; D remains ambiguous. This CDR3 region has 15 residues. Trimming shortened V by 3 bases and J by 0 bases, and 9 bases separated the two germline ends. Germline V gene lookup returns CDR1 MNHEY and CDR2 SMNVEV (reference sequence). This CDR3 reads CASSFSRGSGNTIYF. As DNA, the CDR3 is TGTGCCAGCAGTTTCTCTCGCGGCTCTGGAAACACCATATATTTT.

The V and J genes are TRBV20-1 and TRBJ1-5, with 12 bases that match TRBD1. This CDR3 comprises 16 residues. Germline CDR1 DFQATT, CDR2 SNEGSKA (reference sequence). The V gene end was trimmed by 3 bases and the J gene end by 6 bases; junction bases not matched to a gene: 9. The CDR3 region is CSASDSGQGAGQPQHF. DNA of the CDR3: TGCAGTGCTAGTGATTCGGGACAGGGGGCGGGTCAGCCCCAGCATTTT.

The chain links TRBV19 to TRBJ1-2; possible D gene TRBD1, 5 bases. CDR3 length equals 18 residues. V was shortened by 7 bases and J by 0 bases, with 24 bases between the two germline ends. Germline CDR1 is LNHDA and CDR2 is SQIVND (reference sequence). The CDR3 DNA reads TGTGCCAGTACCAAAACCGGGATGGGACTTACAGCTAACTATGGCTACACCTTC. It encodes CASTKTGMGLTANYGYTF.

CDR3 residues: CASSHSGLAGGLSYNEQFF. CDR3 nucleotides: TGCGCCAGCAGCCATTCGGGACTAGCGGGGGGGCTCTCCTACAATGAGCAGTTCTTC. The chain carries TRBV4-3 and TRBJ2-1, with TRBD2 matching over 16 bases. V lost 3 bases, J lost 0 bases, and 5 bases stayed unmatched. CDR1 LGHNA and CDR2 YSLEER come from the germline V gene. The CDR3 runs 19 residues.

The chain links TRBV19 to TRBJ2-1, with D unresolved. Trimming cost V 11 bases and J 10 bases, with 18 bases left between them. This CDR3 has 12 amino acids. CDR1 is LNHDA and CDR2 is SQIVND in the germline V gene (reference sequence). CDR3 in amino acids: CAAYSERYEQFF. CDR3 DNA sequence: TGTGCCGCCTACTCGGAGAGGTACGAGCAGTTCTTC.

This clone occurred a few times. This chain uses TRBV3-1 (or the pseudogene TRBV3-2) with TRBJ1-6, with a tentative D call TRBD1 (5 bases). The germline V gene has CDR1 LGHDT and CDR2 YNNKEL (reference sequence). The V and J ends lost 0 bases and 3 bases respectively, with 21 bases between them. The CDR3 consists of 20 residues. The CDR3, as DNA: TGTGCCAGCAGCCAAGATACGGCCAGGGCATACCATCTCTATAATTCACCCCTCCACTTT. This translates into CASSQDTARAYHLYNSPLHF.

The chain has TRBV30 and TRBJ1-2; D call uncertain. Trimming pared 4 bases from V and 5 bases from J, leaving 11 bases between. CDR3 size: 12 residues. Germline CDR1 reads GTSNPN; CDR2 reads SVGIG (reference sequence). CDR3 sequence reads: CAWNPGRYGYTF. CDR3 nucleotides: TGTGCCTGGAACCCAGGTCGGTATGGCTACACCTTC.

The chain links TRBV5-4 to TRBJ2-1; 11 positions agree with TRBD2. This CDR3 is 15 amino acids long. Germline V gives CDR1 SGHNT, CDR2 YYREEE (reference sequence). V was pared by 7 bases and J by 5 bases, with 8 bases of the junction left unmatched. The DNA of the CDR3 is TGTGCCAGCGTCCGGCCGGGACTAGCGGACAATGAGCAGTTCTTC. Amino acid sequence: CASVRPGLADNEQFF.

This clone was detected only once. V is TRBV19 and J is TRBJ1-2; a possible D gene is TRBD1 (6 bases). V was pared by 5 bases and J by 8 bases, with 12 bases between. There are 12 residues in the CDR3. Per the germline V gene, CDR1 is LNHDA and CDR2 is SQIVND (reference sequence). CDR3 sequence (DNA): TGTGCCAGTAGTGTACAGGGTTGGGGCTACACCTTC. Encoded protein: CASSVQGWGYTF.

The chain links TRBV5-6 to TRBJ2-7; D possibly corresponds to TRBD2 (6 bases). Per germline, CDR1 SGHDT and CDR2 YYEEEE. CDR3 length: 13 amino acids. With 3 bases removed from V and 2 bases from J, the gap between germline ends came to 9 bases. The CDR3 spells CASSSGTAYEQYF. In DNA, the CDR3 is TGTGCCAGCAGCTCCGGGACTGCCTACGAGCAGTACTTC.

This sequence joins TRBV6-5 and TRBJ1-1; a weak D match, TRBD1 (5 bases). The germline V and J ends were trimmed by 6 bases and 10 bases, with 15 bases remaining between them. CDR1 and CDR2 (germline): MNHEY, SVGAGI. The CDR3 sequence is 12 residues long. The CDR3 bases are TGTGCCAGCAGAGAGACAGCGCTGGGAGCTTTCTTT. This encodes CASRETALGAFF.

The chain combines TRBV7-2 with TRBJ1-2, with a weak D call TRBD1 (5 bases). This CDR3 has 14 residues. Trimming left V 3 bases short and J 8 bases short, with 16 bases between. Per the germline V gene, CDR1 is SGHTA and CDR2 is FQGNSA. In DNA, the CDR3 is TGTGCCAGCAGCTTGGATAGGGGCGGAAACGGCTACACCTTC. Protein sequence: CASSLDRGGNGYTF.

The chain joins TRBV9 to TRBJ2-7, with D maybe TRBD2 (6 bases). Germline V gene sequence: CDR1 SGDLS, CDR2 YYNGEE. CDR3 length: 15 residues. Trimming took 0 bases from V and 2 from J, leaving 12 bases between them. The CDR3 coding sequence is TGTGCCAGCAGCGTAGAGGACGGGAGACCCTACGAGCAGTACTTC. This sequence encodes CASSVEDGRPYEQYF.

The genes are TRBV4-1 and TRBJ2-1; weak D call: TRBD2 (5 bases). The CDR3 has 15 residues. V dropped 1 base and J dropped 5 bases, with 12 bases sitting between them. The germline V gene encodes CDR1 MGHRA and CDR2 YSYEKL. Here the CDR3 DNA reads TGCGCCAGCAGCCAAGCGGGGATTTGGAACAATGAGCAGTTCTTC. This translates into CASSQAGIWNNEQFF.

V is TRBV6-6 and J is TRBJ1-2, with D tentatively TRBD1 (5 bases). The germline gives CDR1 MNHNY, CDR2 SVGAGI (reference sequence). This CDR3 contains 13 residues. Trimming shortened V by 4 bases and J by 3 bases, and 9 bases separated the two germline ends. CDR3 DNA: TGTGCCAGCAGTTTGGGAGGGGACTATGGCTACACCTTC. As protein: CASSLGGDYGYTF.

The chain has TRBV14 and TRBJ2-3; D is unclear. Trimming shortened V by 4 bases and J by 0 bases, and 5 bases separated the two germline ends. CDR1 is SGHDN, CDR2 FVKESK, per germline. The CDR3 runs 13 residues. CDR3 coding DNA: TGTGCCAGCAGCCCCCCAAGCACAGATACGCAGTATTTT. It codes for CASSPPSTDTQYF.

The J gene is TRBJ2-7, the V gene TRBV28, with D perhaps matching TRBD2 (5 bases). CDR1 is MDHEN and CDR2 is SYDVKM in the germline V gene. V was shortened by 5 bases and J by 3 bases, with 14 bases between the two germline ends. The length of the CDR3 is 14 residues. The CDR3 sequence is CASSTTRGIYEQYF. For the CDR3, the DNA is TGTGCCAGCAGTACCACCCGAGGGATCTACGAGCAGTACTTC.

The chain uses TRBV7-8 and TRBJ2-1; D remains ambiguous. The V end was cut by 5 bases, the J end by 8 bases, with 10 bases between. The germline V gene has CDR1 SGHVS and CDR2 FQNEAQ. CDR3 length: 12 residues. The DNA for the CDR3 is TGTGCCAGCAGCCGGAGTGGTGATGAGCAGTTCTTC. Translating gives CASSRSGDEQFF.

This chain connects TRBV7-9 to TRBJ1-1; no clear D gene. CDR1 SEHNR and CDR2 FQNEAQ come from the germline V gene (reference sequence). V lost 3 bases and J 5 bases, leaving 19 bases between the germline ends. This CDR3 spans 16 amino acids. CDR3 residues: CASSFGLSEVGTEAFF. The DNA of the CDR3 is TGTGCCAGCAGCTTCGGCTTGTCAGAGGTTGGGACTGAAGCTTTCTTT.